These 2 T cell receptor beta chains originate from one sample sequenced in a study of cytomegalovirus exposure and HLA in healthy donors. PCR amplification relied on 60 Vbeta primers (plus 13 Jbeta primers). Profiling relied on immunoSEQ multiplex PCR, and the TCRdb table lists in-frame clones only, not all of them. The table includes around 200,000 clones, 82% detected once. Sequenced: PBMCs. These TCRs come from a man aged 40-55 years in good health and CMV-seropositive.

V is TRBV6-5 and J is TRBJ2-3; the D gene is possibly TRBD2 (5 bases). The V and J ends lost 6 bases and 3 bases respectively, with 10 bases between them. The CDR3 consists of 13 residues. Per germline, CDR1 MNHEY and CDR2 SVGAGI. CDR3 in amino acids: CASSRLFTDTQYF. CDR3 bases: TGTGCCAGCAGCCGACTATTTACAGATACGCAGTATTTT.

The V call is TRBV29-1, the J call TRBJ2-5; the D is unclear. Deletions cut 7 bases from V and 4 bases from J, with 16 bases between. The CDR3 consists of 13 residues. Germline values: CDR1 SQVTM, CDR2 ANQGSEA. The CDR3 reads CSALGGPRETQYF. The CDR3 DNA is TGCAGCGCTCTAGGCGGCCCCCGAGAGACCCAGTACTTC. Full variable domain (rest looked up from reference TRBV29-1 and TRBJ2-5): SAVISQKPSRDICQRGTSLTIQCQVDSQVTMMFWYRQQPGQSLTLIATANQGSEATYESGFVIDKFPISRPNLTFSTLTVSNMSPEDSSIYLCSALGGPRETQYFGPGTRLLVL.